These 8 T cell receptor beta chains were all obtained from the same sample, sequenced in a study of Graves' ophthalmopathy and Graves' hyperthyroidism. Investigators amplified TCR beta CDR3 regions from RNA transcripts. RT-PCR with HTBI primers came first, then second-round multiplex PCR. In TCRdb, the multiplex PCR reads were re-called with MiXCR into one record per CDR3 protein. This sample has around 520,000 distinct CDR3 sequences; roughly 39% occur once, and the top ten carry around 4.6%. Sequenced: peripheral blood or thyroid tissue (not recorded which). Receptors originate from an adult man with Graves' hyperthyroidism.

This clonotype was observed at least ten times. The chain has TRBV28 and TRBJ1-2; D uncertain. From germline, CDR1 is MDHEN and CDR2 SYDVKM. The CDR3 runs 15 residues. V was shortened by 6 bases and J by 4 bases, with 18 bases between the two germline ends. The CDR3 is CASSPPGRGVYGYTF. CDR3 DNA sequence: TGTGCCAGCAGCCCACCCGGACGGGGAGTCTATGGCTACACCTTC.

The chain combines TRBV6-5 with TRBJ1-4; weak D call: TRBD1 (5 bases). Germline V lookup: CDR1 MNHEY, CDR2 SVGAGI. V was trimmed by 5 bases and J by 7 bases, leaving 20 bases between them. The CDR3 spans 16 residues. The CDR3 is CASSPTFQGGGEKLFF. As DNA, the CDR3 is TGTGCCAGCAGTCCGACCTTCCAGGGTGGGGGTGAAAAACTGTTTTTT.

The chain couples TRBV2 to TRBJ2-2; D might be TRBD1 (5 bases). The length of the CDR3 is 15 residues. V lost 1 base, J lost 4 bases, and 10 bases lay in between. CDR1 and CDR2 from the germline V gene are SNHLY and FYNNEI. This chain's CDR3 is CASSEDKGCTGELFF. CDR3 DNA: TGTGCCAGCAGTGAAGACAAGGGGTGCACCGGGGAGCTGTTTTTT.

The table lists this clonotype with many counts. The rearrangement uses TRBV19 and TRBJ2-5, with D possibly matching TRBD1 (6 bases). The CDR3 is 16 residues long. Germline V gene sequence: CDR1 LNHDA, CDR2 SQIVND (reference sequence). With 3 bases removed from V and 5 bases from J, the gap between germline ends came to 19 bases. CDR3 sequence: CASSIGQLKKGETQYF. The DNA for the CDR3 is TGTGCCAGTAGTATTGGACAGCTCAAAAAGGGGGAGACCCAGTACTTC.

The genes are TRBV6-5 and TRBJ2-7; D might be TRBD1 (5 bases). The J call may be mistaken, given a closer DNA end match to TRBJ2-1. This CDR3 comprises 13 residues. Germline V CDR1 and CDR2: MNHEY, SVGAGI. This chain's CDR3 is CASRYQGTGEQFF. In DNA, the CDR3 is TGTGCCAGCAGATACCAGGGTACCGGGGAGCAGTTCTTC.

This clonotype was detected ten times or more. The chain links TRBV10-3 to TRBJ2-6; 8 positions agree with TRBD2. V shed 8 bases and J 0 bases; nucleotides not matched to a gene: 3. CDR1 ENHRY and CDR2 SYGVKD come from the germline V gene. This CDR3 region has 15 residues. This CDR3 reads CAIRSGSSGANVLTF. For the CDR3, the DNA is TGTGCCATCCGGAGCGGGAGCTCTGGGGCCAACGTCCTGACTTTC.

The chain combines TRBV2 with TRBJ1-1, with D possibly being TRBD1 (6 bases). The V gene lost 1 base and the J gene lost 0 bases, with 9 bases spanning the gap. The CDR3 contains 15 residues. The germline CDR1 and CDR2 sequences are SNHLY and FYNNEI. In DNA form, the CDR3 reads TGTGCCAGCAGTGAAGGGGGACACTTGAACACTGAAGCTTTCTTT. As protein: CASSEGGHLNTEAFF.

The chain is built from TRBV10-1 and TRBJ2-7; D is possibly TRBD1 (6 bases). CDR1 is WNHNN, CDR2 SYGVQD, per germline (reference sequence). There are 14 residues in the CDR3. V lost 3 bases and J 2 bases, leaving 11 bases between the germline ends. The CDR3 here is CASSDGQTTYEQYF. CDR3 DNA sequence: TGCGCCAGCAGTGACGGACAGACCACCTACGAGCAGTACTTC.